This entry features one T cell receptor beta chain sequence. The protocol was immunoSEQ multiplex PCR, while the TCRdb copy is restricted to in-frame clones and leaves out a portion. This table has 150,000 to 200,000 clones, 80% to 95% appearing once. This sample is drawn from a study of blood T cell repertoires in COVID-19. About the study: Whether acute or convalescent, the COVID-19 samples came from the United States, Italy and Spain. Nucleic acid was either cDNA or gDNA, and it came from T cells, B-cell-depleted T cells, or PBMCs.

The germline gives CDR1 LNHDA, CDR2 SQIVND (reference sequence). The V and J ends lost 10 bases and 6 bases, in that order; junction bases with no gene match: 9. The CDR3 has 13 residues. The chain links TRBV19 to TRBJ2-1; 7 bases fit TRBD1. Material for sequencing was peripheral blood. This receptor was obtained from a woman aged 50 to 65 with acute or convalescent COVID-19. Here the CDR3 reads CATSITGVNEQFF. CDR3 sequence (DNA): TGTGCCACCTCAATCACAGGGGTCAATGAGCAGTTCTTC. The complete variable domain, with remaining parts taken from reference TRBV19 and TRBJ2-1, reads DGGITQSPKYLFRKEGQNVTLSCEQNLNHDAMYWYRQDPGQGLRLIYYSQIVNDFQKGDIAEGYSVSREKKESFPLTVTSAQKNPTAFYLCATSITGVNEQFFGPGTRLTVL.